The 29 T cell receptor beta chains in this list originate from one sample, sequenced in a study of T cells in localized non-small cell lung cancer. Libraries were prepared by immunoSEQ multiplex PCR; TCRdb keeps only in-frame clonotypes and omits some of them. The sample lists nearly 35,000 clones, 88% occurring once. The material was peripheral blood, obtained before any cancer treatment. The receptor set was obtained from a woman aged 35 to 69 with stage I lung adenocarcinoma.

In its sample, this clone was seen a few times. V usage is TRBV9 and J usage is TRBJ1-2, with D possibly being TRBD1 (6 bases). The germline V and J ends were trimmed by 4 bases and 3 bases, with 19 bases remaining between them. The CDR3 sequence is 16 residues long. Per the germline V gene, CDR1 is SGDLS and CDR2 is YYNGEE. For the CDR3, the DNA is TGTGCCAGCAGCTCAAACTCCTGGACAGTCTACTATGGCTACACCTTC. This codes for CASSSNSWTVYYGYTF.

This chain connects TRBV19 to TRBJ2-1, with TRBD1 identical over 9 bases. Unmatched junction bases numbered 5, after V lost 5 bases and J lost 3 bases. Germline CDR1 LNHDA, CDR2 SQIVND (reference sequence). This CDR3 spans 15 amino acids. The CDR3 nucleotides are TGTGCCAGTAGTTGGACAGGGGAGAGCTACAATGAGCAGTTCTTC. Amino acids: CASSWTGESYNEQFF. The full variable domain, with the rest looked up from reference TRBV19 and TRBJ2-1, is DGGITQSPKYLFRKEGQNVTLSCEQNLNHDAMYWYRQDPGQGLRLIYYSQIVNDFQKGDIAEGYSVSREKKESFPLTVTSAQKNPTAFYLCASSWTGESYNEQFFGPGTRLTVL.

V usage is TRBV7-8 and J usage is TRBJ1-3; unclear D gene. Trimming stripped 0 bases from V and 4 bases from J, with 7 bases between. Germline assignment: CDR1 SGHVS and CDR2 FQNEAQ. This CDR3 spans 14 amino acids. The CDR3: CASSLAVSGNTIYF. The CDR3 DNA reads TGTGCCAGCAGCTTAGCCGTGTCCGGAAACACCATATATTTT.

This chain links TRBV6-1 with TRBJ1-5; D unclear. Trimming removed 10 bases at V and 4 bases at J, with 14 bases between. Germline V gene sequence: CDR1 MNHNS, CDR2 SASEGT. The CDR3 spans 13 residues. CDR3 residues: CAIWEVINQPQHF. The CDR3 DNA is TGTGCCATTTGGGAGGTAATTAATCAGCCCCAGCATTTT.

This clone was observed a handful of times. The rearrangement links TRBV7-2 to TRBJ1-2; maybe TRBD1 (5 bases). The germline V gene encodes CDR1 SGHTA and CDR2 FQGNSA. This CDR3 comprises 15 residues. V was clipped by 0 bases and J by 5 bases, with 13 bases between them. CDR3 nucleotides: TGTGCCAGCAGCTTAGCGGAGGGGCAGAATTATGGCTACACCTTC. The encoded protein is CASSLAEGQNYGYTF.

The V gene is TRBV11-3, the J gene TRBJ1-3; weak D call: TRBD1 (6 bases). The CDR3 runs to 14 residues. Trimming pared 8 bases from V and 1 base from J, leaving 12 bases between. CDR1 and CDR2 (germline): SGHNT, YENEEA. CDR3 DNA sequence: TGTGCCAGCGGTCCCAGGGGATCTGGAAACACCATATATTTT. It codes for CASGPRGSGNTIYF.

This clone was seen just once. V gene TRBV9 combines with J gene TRBJ1-2; TRBD1 matches at 7 bases. Germline V gene lookup returns CDR1 SGDLS and CDR2 YYNGEE. V lost 0 bases to trimming and J lost 8 bases; unmatched junction nucleotides: 7. The CDR3 length is 14 residues. This chain's CDR3 is CASSVDLQGHGYTF. The CDR3 coding sequence is TGTGCCAGCAGCGTAGACTTACAGGGGCACGGCTACACCTTC.

V and J are TRBV9 and TRBJ1-5; D gene unclear. This CDR3 contains 13 residues. From germline, CDR1 is SGDLS and CDR2 YYNGEE. V lost 3 bases, J lost 2 bases, and 6 bases lay in between. The CDR3, as DNA: TGTGCCAGCAGCGAGGCGGGCAATCAGCCCCAGCATTTT. Translation gives CASSEAGNQPQHF.

The rearrangement links TRBV4-3 to TRBJ1-2; D is undetermined. V lost 0 bases and J 7 bases, leaving 12 bases between the germline ends. Germline CDR1 reads LGHNA; CDR2 reads YSLEER. This CDR3 is 14 amino acids long. This CDR3 reads CASSQESASAGYTF. The CDR3 DNA follows: TGCGCCAGCAGCCAAGAGTCGGCATCGGCTGGCTACACCTTC.

The CDR3 DNA reads TGTGCCAGCAGCTTAGGATGGCGGGGGGCGAACACCGGGGAGCTGTTTTTT. Protein: CASSLGWRGANTGELFF. The rearrangement joins TRBV11-3 to TRBJ2-2; TRBD2 matches 8 bases. From germline, CDR1 is SGHNT and CDR2 YENEEA. The ends lost 1 base at V and 0 bases at J; junction bases unmatched: 4. This CDR3 has 17 amino acids.

This chain connects TRBV29-1 to TRBJ2-2; 8 bases are shared with TRBD1. Germline-derived CDR1 and CDR2 are SQVTM and ANQGSEA. The CDR3 loop spans 13 amino acids. Unmatched junction bases numbered 8, after V lost 7 bases and J lost 7 bases. The CDR3 DNA reads as TGCAGCGCAGACAGGGGTTGGAGCGGGGAGCTGTTTTTT. Translating it yields CSADRGWSGELFF.

The chain has TRBV2 and TRBJ2-7; D not certain. The V gene's germline CDR1 is SNHLY and CDR2 FYNNEI. V was trimmed by 4 bases and J by 6 bases, leaving 19 bases between them. The CDR3 has 15 residues. The CDR3 loop is CASSGVGYPSGEQYF. The CDR3 DNA reads as TGTGCCAGCAGTGGAGTTGGATACCCCTCGGGCGAGCAGTACTTC.

The chain combines TRBV30 with TRBJ1-4, with D hard to call. V dropped 5 bases and J dropped 16 bases, with 20 bases sitting between them. There are 12 residues in the CDR3. CDR1 and CDR2 (germline): GTSNPN, SVGIG (reference sequence). CDR3 DNA: TGTGCCTGGGCTTTCCAGATCTCAGACCCGTTTTTT. Its protein product is CAWAFQISDPFF.

This chain joins TRBV19 and TRBJ2-1; D is unclear. The V end lost 1 base, the J end lost 0 bases, and 22 bases lay between the germline ends. Germline V gene data show CDR1 as LNHDA and CDR2 as SQIVND (reference sequence). This CDR3 spans 20 amino acids. The CDR3 reads CASSIGRSHLQFSSYNEQFF. DNA for the CDR3: TGTGCCAGTAGTATAGGAAGAAGCCATCTTCAGTTTAGCTCCTACAATGAGCAGTTCTTC.

The chain recombines TRBV5-1 with TRBJ2-2; tentative D call: TRBD1 (6 bases). CDR1 and CDR2 from the germline V gene are SGHRS and YFSETQ. The CDR3 is 15 amino acids. Trimming shortened V by 2 bases and J by 1 base, and 9 bases separated the two germline ends. The CDR3 sequence: CASSLYRENTGELFF. The CDR3 nucleotides read TGCGCCAGCAGCTTATACAGGGAGAACACCGGGGAGCTGTTTTTT. The entire variable domain, with the rest obtained from reference TRBV5-1 and TRBJ2-2, is as follows: KAGVTQTPRYLIKTRGQQVTLSCSPISGHRSVSWYQQTPGQGLQFLFEYFSETQRNKGNFPGRFSGRQFSNSRSEMNVSTLELGDSALYLCASSLYRENTGELFFGEGSRLTVL.

CDR3 loop: CASSAYGGDEQFF. In DNA form, the CDR3 reads TGTGCCAGCTCAGCTTACGGGGGAGATGAGCAGTTCTTC. This chain links TRBV7-2 with TRBJ2-1, with a weak D call TRBD2 (6 bases). The germline CDR1 and CDR2 sequences are SGHTA and FQGNSA. The CDR3 is 13 amino acids. Trimming shortened V by 8 bases and J by 8 bases, and 16 bases separated the two germline ends.

This clone has only one observation. This rearrangement joins TRBV6-5 to TRBJ1-1; D is ambiguous. The CDR3 has 13 residues. The germline V gene encodes CDR1 MNHEY and CDR2 SVGAGI. V lost 2 bases to trimming and J lost 4 bases, with 8 bases between them. The CDR3 loop reads CASSYPDGTEAFF. In DNA form, the CDR3 reads TGTGCCAGCAGTTACCCGGATGGCACTGAAGCTTTCTTT.

The chain is built from TRBV4-3 and TRBJ1-5, with 9 bases lining up with TRBD1. The V gene's germline CDR1 is LGHNA and CDR2 YSLEER. V trimming: 4 bases; J trimming: 4 bases; junction bases outside the gene matches: 8. The CDR3 runs to 16 residues. The CDR3 DNA reads TGCGCCAGCAGCCTGGCCAGGACAGGGGTTAATCAGCCCCAGCATTTT. It yields the protein CASSLARTGVNQPQHF.

This rearrangement joins TRBV7-2 to TRBJ2-5, with a weak D call TRBD1 (6 bases). Trimming left V 5 bases short and J 2 bases short, with 12 bases between. Germline values: CDR1 SGHTA, CDR2 FQGNSA. The CDR3 has 14 residues. This CDR3 is CASSPYGQQETQYF. As DNA, the CDR3 is TGTGCCAGCAGCCCCTATGGACAGCAAGAGACCCAGTACTTC.

V is TRBV19 and J is TRBJ2-7, with a possible D match to TRBD2 (6 bases). CDR1 is LNHDA, CDR2 SQIVND, per germline (reference sequence). CDR3 length: 15 amino acids. V lost 1 base and J lost 0, with 10 bases in between. CDR3 protein: CASSIGRGFSYEQYF. CDR3 DNA: TGTGCCAGTAGTATAGGTCGGGGGTTCTCCTACGAGCAGTACTTC. Complete variable domain (other parts from reference TRBV19 and TRBJ2-7): DGGITQSPKYLFRKEGQNVTLSCEQNLNHDAMYWYRQDPGQGLRLIYYSQIVNDFQKGDIAEGYSVSREKKESFPLTVTSAQKNPTAFYLCASSIGRGFSYEQYFGPGTRLTVT.

V usage is TRBV5-1 and J usage is TRBJ2-2; perhaps TRBD1 as D (5 bases). CDR1 and CDR2 from the germline V gene are SGHRS and YFSETQ. This CDR3 has 15 residues. Trimming cost V 2 bases and J 0 bases, with 8 bases left between them. Written as DNA, the CDR3 is TGCGCCAGCAGCTTACAGGAGACGAACACCGGGGAGCTGTTTTTT. It encodes CASSLQETNTGELFF.

The chain recombines TRBV7-7 with TRBJ2-1; 8 bases align to TRBD1. Germline V gene sequence: CDR1 SSHAT, CDR2 FNYEAQ (reference sequence). J was trimmed by 8 bases and V by 5 bases; bases with no gene match: 8. This CDR3 has 14 amino acids. CDR3: CASSPGRTGYEQFF. Written as DNA, the CDR3 is TGTGCCAGCAGCCCAGGAAGGACAGGGTATGAGCAGTTCTTC.

The count of this clone is one. CDR3 DNA sequence: TGTGCCAGCAGTGAACCCACAGGTGGGACTTACGAGCAGTACTTC. Protein sequence: CASSEPTGGTYEQYF. The J gene is TRBJ2-7, the V gene TRBV25-1, with a tentative D call TRBD2 (6 bases). Trimming removed 2 bases at V and 4 bases at J, with 15 bases between. CDR1 is MGHDK and CDR2 is SYGVNS in the germline V gene. The CDR3 covers 15 residues.

The rearrangement links TRBV21-1 to TRBJ2-1. TRBV21-1 is shown as a pseudogene. CDR3 size: 13 residues. CDR3 amino acids: CASSFLYVRSLFF. DNA for the CDR3: TGTGCCAGCAGCTTTCTTTACGTCCGATCGCTGTTCTTC.

The CDR3 loop reads CASSVGSFSGNTIYF. The CDR3 bases are TGTGCCAGCAGCGTGGGATCGTTCTCTGGAAACACCATATATTTT. V usage is TRBV9 and J usage is TRBJ1-3; D not resolved. The CDR3 contains 15 residues. Trimming removed 2 bases at V and 0 bases at J, with 9 bases between. CDR1 is SGDLS and CDR2 is YYNGEE in the germline V gene.

This sequence joins TRBV19 and TRBJ1-1, with TRBD1 matching over 11 bases. Per the germline V gene, CDR1 is LNHDA and CDR2 is SQIVND (reference sequence). CDR3 length: 19 amino acids. J was trimmed by 4 bases and V by 8 bases; bases with no gene match: 21. CDR3 residues: CASSKYPGQGGFFGTEAFF. Written as DNA, the CDR3 is TGTGCCAGTTCAAAATACCCGGGACAGGGGGGATTTTTCGGCACTGAAGCTTTCTTT.

This chain uses TRBV9 with TRBJ1-2, with 8 bases identical to TRBD1. V dropped 4 bases and J dropped 5; count of bases not matched to a gene: 7. This CDR3 has 14 amino acids. Germline V gene data show CDR1 as SGDLS and CDR2 as YYNGEE. The CDR3 protein is CASSTDRDMYGYTF. In DNA form, the CDR3 reads TGTGCCAGCAGCACGGACAGGGATATGTATGGCTACACCTTC.

V is TRBV15 and J is TRBJ2-1; 9 positions match TRBD2. Germline CDR1 reads LNHNV; CDR2 reads YYDKDF (reference sequence). The CDR3 is 16 residues long. J gave up 0 bases and V 4 bases, and 4 bases lay outside the gene matches. Written as DNA, the CDR3 is TGTGCCACCAGCACCTTAGCGGGGGACTCCTACAATGAGCAGTTCTTC. As protein: CATSTLAGDSYNEQFF.

The sample holds one count of this clone. The J gene is TRBJ2-2, the V gene TRBV7-3; 9 bases agree with TRBD1. Germline V lookup: CDR1 SGHTA, CDR2 FQGTGA. Trimming at V came to 5 bases and at J to 7 bases, leaving 8 bases not matched to a gene. This CDR3 contains 15 residues. The DNA of the CDR3 is TGTGCCAGCAGCCCACGGGACAGGGTCAACGGGGAGCTGTTTTTT. Its translation is CASSPRDRVNGELFF. Supplemented by reference TRBV7-3 and TRBJ2-2, the full variable domain reads GAGVSQTPSNKVTEKGKYVELRCDPISGHTALYWYRQSLGQGPEFLIYFQGTGAADDSGLPNDRFFAVRPEGSVSTLKIQRTERGDSAVYLCASSPRDRVNGELFFGEGSRLTVL.